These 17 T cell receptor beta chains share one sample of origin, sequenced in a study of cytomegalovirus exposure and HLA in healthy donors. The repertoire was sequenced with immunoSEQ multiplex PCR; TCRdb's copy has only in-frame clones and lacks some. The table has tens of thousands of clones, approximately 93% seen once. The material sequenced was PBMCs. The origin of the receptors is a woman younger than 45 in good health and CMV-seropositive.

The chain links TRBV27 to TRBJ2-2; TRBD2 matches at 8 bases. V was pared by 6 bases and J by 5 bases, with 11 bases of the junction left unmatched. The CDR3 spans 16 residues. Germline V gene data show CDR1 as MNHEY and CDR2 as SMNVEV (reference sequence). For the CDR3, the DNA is TGTGCCAGCAGATCGGGCGGGAGGAACCCAACCGGGGAGCTGTTTTTT. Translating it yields CASRSGGRNPTGELFF.

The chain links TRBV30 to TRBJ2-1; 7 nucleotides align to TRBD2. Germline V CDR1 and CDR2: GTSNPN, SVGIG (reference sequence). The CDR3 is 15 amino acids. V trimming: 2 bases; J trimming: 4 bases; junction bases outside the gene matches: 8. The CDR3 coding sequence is TGTGCCTGGAGTTGGAGGGAGGGCCGATACAATGAGCAGTTCTTC. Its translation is CAWSWREGRYNEQFF.

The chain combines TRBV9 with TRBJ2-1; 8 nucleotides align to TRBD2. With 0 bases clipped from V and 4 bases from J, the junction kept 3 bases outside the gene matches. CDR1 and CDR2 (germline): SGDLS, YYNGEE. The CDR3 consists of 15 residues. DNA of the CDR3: TGTGCCAGCAGCGTAGGTAGCGGGGCATACAATGAGCAGTTCTTC. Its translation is CASSVGSGAYNEQFF.

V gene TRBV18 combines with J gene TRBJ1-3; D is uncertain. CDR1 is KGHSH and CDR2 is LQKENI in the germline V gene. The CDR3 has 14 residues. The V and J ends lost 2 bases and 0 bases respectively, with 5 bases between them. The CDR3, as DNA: TGTGCCAGCTCACCAAGAGGCTCTGGAAACACCATATATTTT. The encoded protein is CASSPRGSGNTIYF.

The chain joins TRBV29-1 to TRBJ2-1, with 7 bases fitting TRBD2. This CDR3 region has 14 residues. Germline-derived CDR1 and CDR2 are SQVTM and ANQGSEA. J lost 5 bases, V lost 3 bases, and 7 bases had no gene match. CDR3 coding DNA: TGCAGCGTTGATGTAGCGGGCGTAAACAATGAGCAGTTCTTC. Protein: CSVDVAGVNNEQFF.

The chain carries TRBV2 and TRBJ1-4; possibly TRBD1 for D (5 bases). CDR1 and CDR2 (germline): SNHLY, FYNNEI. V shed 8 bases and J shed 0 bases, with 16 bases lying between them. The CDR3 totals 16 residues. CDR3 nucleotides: TGTGCCAGCCGAAAGGAAGGGGCGGCAACTAATGAAAAACTGTTTTTT. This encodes CASRKEGAATNEKLFF.

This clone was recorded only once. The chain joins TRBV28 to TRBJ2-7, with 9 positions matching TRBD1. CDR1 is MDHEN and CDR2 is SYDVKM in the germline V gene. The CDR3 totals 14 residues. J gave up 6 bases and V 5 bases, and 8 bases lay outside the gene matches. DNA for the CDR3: TGTGCCAGCAGTCCCGGGACAGGGTACCGCGAGCAGTACTTC. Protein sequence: CASSPGTGYREQYF.

The CDR3 spells CASSFMDRVFSEQYF. The CDR3 DNA follows: TGTGCCAGCAGCTTCATGGACAGGGTTTTTTCCGAGCAGTACTTC. The J gene is TRBJ2-7, the V gene TRBV5-6; 8 nucleotides line up with TRBD1. The V segment lost 2 bases and the J segment 6 bases; nucleotides outside the gene matches: 10. Germline V gives CDR1 SGHDT, CDR2 YYEEEE. The CDR3 totals 15 residues. Full variable domain (rest looked up from reference TRBV5-6 and TRBJ2-7): DAGVTQSPTHLIKTRGQQVTLRCSPKSGHDTVSWYQQALGQGPQFIFQYYEEEERQRGNFPDRFSGHQFPNYSSELNVNALLLGDSALYLCASSFMDRVFSEQYFGPGTRLTVT.

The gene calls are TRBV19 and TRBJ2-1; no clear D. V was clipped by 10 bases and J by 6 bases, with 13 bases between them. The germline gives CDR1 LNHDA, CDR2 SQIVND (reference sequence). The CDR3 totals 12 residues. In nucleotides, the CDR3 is TGTGCCACCCAGACACAACTCAATGAGCAGTTCTTC. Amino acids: CATQTQLNEQFF.

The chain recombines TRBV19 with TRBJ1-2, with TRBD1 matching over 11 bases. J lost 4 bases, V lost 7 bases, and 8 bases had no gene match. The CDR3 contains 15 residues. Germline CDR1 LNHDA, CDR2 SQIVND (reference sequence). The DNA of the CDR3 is TGTGCCAGTACCAAGGGACAGGGGGTTGCCTATGGCTACACCTTC. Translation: CASTKGQGVAYGYTF.

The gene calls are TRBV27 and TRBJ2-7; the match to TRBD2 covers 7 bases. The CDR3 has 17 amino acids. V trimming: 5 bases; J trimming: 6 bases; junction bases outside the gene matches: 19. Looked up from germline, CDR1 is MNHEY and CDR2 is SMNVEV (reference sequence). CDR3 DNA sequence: TGTGCCAGCAGTCCCCTCCCGCTTACTAGCGTTTCGAGCGAGCAGTACTTC. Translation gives CASSPLPLTSVSSEQYF.

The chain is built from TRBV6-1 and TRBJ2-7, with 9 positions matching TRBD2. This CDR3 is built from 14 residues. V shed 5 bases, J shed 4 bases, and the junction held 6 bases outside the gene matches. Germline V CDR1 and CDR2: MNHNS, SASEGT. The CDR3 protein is CASSPLAGAYEQYF. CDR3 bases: TGTGCCAGCAGTCCACTAGCGGGTGCGTACGAGCAGTACTTC.

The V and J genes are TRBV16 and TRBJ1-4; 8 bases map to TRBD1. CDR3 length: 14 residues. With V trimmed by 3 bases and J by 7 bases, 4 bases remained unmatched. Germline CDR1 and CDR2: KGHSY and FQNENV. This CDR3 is CASSQTGTGEKLFF. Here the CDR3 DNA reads TGTGCCAGCAGCCAGACCGGGACAGGTGAAAAACTGTTTTTT. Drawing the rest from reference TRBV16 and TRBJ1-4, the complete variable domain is GEEVAQTPKHLVRGEGQKAKLYCAPIKGHSYVFWYQQVLKNEFKFLISFQNENVFDETGMPKERFSAKCLPNSPCSLEIQATKLEDSAVYFCASSQTGTGEKLFFGSGTQLSVL.

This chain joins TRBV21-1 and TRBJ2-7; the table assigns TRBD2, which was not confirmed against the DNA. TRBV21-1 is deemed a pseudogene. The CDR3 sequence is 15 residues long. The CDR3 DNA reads TGTGCCAGCAGCAAAGAGGTGGCTATGACTGGCGAGCAGTACTTC. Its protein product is CASSKEVAMTGEQYF.

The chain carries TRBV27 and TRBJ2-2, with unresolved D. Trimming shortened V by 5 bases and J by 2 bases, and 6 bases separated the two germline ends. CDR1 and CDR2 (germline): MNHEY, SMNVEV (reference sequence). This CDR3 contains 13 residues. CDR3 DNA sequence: TGTGCCAGCAGTAAGCCAAACACCGGGGAGCTGTTTTTT. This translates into CASSKPNTGELFF.

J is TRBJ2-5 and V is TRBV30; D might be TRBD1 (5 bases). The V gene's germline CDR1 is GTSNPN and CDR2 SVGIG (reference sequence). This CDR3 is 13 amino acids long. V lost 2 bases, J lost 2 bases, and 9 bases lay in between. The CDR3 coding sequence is TGTGCCTGGAGTATGGGGCAGCAAGAGACCCAGTACTTC. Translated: CAWSMGQQETQYF.

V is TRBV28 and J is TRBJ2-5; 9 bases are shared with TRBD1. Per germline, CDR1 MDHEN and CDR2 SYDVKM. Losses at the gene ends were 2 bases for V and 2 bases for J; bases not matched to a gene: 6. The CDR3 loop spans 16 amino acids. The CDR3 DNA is TGTGCCAGCAGTTTACCCGGGACAGGGTTACAAGAGACCCAGTACTTC. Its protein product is CASSLPGTGLQETQYF.